Below, one T cell receptor beta chain is given with its context. Germline lookup yields CDR1 SGHNT and CDR2 YYREEE (reference sequence). J was trimmed by 4 bases and V by 0 bases; bases with no gene match: 12. The CDR3 runs 19 residues. Primers included in the PCR were 60 Vbeta and 13 Jbeta primers. Sequencing used immunoSEQ multiplex PCR; TCRdb keeps in-frame clones, though not all of them. Here the sample spans 120,000 to 150,000 clones, over 75% being singletons. The sample is drawn from a study of cytomegalovirus exposure and HLA in healthy donors. Overall study: Out of fewer than 400 genotyped donors, roughly 83% belonged to the Caucasian-associated ancestry cluster.

The receptor's source is a male donor in good health and CMV-seronegative. Material: PBMCs. V gene TRBV5-4 combines with J gene TRBJ2-3; 12 positions match TRBD1. CDR3 in DNA: TGTGCCAGCAGCTTGGCTTGGGGACAGGGGGCGGACACGTCAGATACGCAGTATTTT. Its translation: CASSLAWGQGADTSDTQYF.